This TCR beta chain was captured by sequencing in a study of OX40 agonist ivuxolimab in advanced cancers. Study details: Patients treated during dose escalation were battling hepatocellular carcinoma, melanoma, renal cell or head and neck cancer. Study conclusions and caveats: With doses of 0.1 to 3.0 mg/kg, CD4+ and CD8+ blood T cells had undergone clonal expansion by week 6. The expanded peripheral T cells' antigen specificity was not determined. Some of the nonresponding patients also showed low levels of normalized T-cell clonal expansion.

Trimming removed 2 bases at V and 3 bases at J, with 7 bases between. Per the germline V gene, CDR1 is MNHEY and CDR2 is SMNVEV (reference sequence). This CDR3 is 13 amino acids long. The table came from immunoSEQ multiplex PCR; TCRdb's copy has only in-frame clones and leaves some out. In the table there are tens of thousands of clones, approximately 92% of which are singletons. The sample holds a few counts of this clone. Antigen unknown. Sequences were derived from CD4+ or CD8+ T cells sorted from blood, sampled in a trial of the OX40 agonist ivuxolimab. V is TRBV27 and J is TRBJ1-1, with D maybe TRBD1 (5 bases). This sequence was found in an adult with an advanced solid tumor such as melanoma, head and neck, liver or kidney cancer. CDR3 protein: CASSLGTHTEAFF. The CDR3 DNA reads TGTGCCAGCAGTTTAGGGACCCACACTGAAGCTTTCTTT.